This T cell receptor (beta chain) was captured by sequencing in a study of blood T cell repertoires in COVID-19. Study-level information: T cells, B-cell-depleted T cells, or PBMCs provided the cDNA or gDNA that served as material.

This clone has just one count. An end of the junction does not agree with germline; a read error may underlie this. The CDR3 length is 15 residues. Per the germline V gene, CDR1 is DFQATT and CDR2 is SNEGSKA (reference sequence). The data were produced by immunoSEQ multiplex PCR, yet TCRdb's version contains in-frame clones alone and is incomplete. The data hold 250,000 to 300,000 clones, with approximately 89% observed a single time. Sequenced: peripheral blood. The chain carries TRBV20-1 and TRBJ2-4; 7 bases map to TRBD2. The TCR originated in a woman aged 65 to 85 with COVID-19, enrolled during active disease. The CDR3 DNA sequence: TGCAGTCCTAGTCCCCTAGCGGTAGCCAAAAACATTCAGTACTTC. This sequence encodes CSPSPLAVAKNIQYF.